Following are 2 T cell receptor beta chains from one sample sequenced in a study of blood T cell repertoires in COVID-19. TCRdb keeps only in-frame clones here, not all; method: immunoSEQ multiplex PCR. The top ten clones hold around 50% of a sample with some 85,000 clones, 70% to 80% of them seen once. Source material: peripheral blood. These receptor sequences come from a human donor in a cohort sampled during active COVID-19.

At least ten counts were recorded for this clone. The chain carries TRBV7-9 and TRBJ2-1; D might be TRBD2 (5 bases). Trimming pared 7 bases from V and 4 bases from J, leaving 8 bases between. CDR3 length equals 12 residues. Germline V lookup: CDR1 SEHNR, CDR2 FQNEAQ (reference sequence). As DNA, the CDR3 is TGTGCCAGCAACGAGGGTTACAATGAGCAGTTCTTC. This sequence encodes CASNEGYNEQFF.

The chain joins TRBV4-2 to TRBJ2-1, with D unresolved. Germline V gene data show CDR1 as LGHNA and CDR2 as YNFKEQ. CDR3 length equals 13 residues. V gave up 0 bases and J gave up 4 bases, with 4 bases separating them. The chain's CDR3 is CASSQELYNEQFF. The DNA of the CDR3 is TGTGCCAGCAGCCAAGAACTTTACAATGAGCAGTTCTTC.